A single sample is the source of the 12 T cell receptor beta chains below, sequenced in a study of blood T cell repertoires in COVID-19 (TCRdb year 2020). The library was produced with the immunoSEQ multiplex PCR assay. The clones in this table, taken by TCRdb from immuneACCESS, are in-frame only. Not every clone is retained; where verified, under half of the shortfall comes from an unresolved V gene, and the cause of the rest is unknown. The sample has around 140,000 clones on record, about nine tenths of them singletons. Under 2.5% of the sample is in the top ten clones. The source material was peripheral blood. Source of these receptors: a man aged 45 to 65 with active COVID-19.

This clone was counted a single time. The chain carries TRBV7-2 and TRBJ1-4; D might be TRBD1 (6 bases). The V gene lost 5 bases and the J gene lost 3 bases, with 16 bases spanning the gap. The CDR3 totals 16 residues. Germline CDR1 is SGHTA and CDR2 is FQGNSA. The CDR3: CASSPDRPRANEKLFF. CDR3 sequence (DNA): TGTGCCAGCAGCCCTGACAGGCCGCGGGCTAATGAAAAACTGTTTTTT.

This sequence joins TRBV5-4 and TRBJ1-1; 9 bases match TRBD1. J was trimmed by 3 bases and V by 2 bases; bases with no gene match: 2. Germline V gene sequence: CDR1 SGHNT, CDR2 YYREEE (reference sequence). The CDR3 covers 14 residues. The CDR3 nucleotides read TGTGCCAGCAGCTTCGACAGGGGGTACACTGAAGCTTTCTTT. Translating it yields CASSFDRGYTEAFF.

The chain links TRBV4-1 to TRBJ2-2; no reliable D call. V gave up 1 base and J gave up 5 bases, with 11 bases separating them. Germline CDR1 MGHRA, CDR2 YSYEKL. The CDR3 totals 15 residues. The chain's CDR3 is CASSQVRSWTGELFF. Here the CDR3 DNA reads TGCGCCAGCAGCCAAGTACGGTCGTGGACCGGGGAGCTGTTTTTT.

The rearrangement joins TRBV3-1 (or the pseudogene TRBV3-2) to TRBJ1-2; D gene unclear. The germline gives CDR1 LGHDT, CDR2 YNNKEL (reference sequence). Trimming took 4 bases from V and 0 from J, leaving 12 bases between them. The CDR3 runs to 15 residues. CDR3 region: CASSLRGKPNYGYTF. The CDR3 DNA sequence: TGTGCCAGCAGCCTCCGGGGAAAGCCTAACTATGGCTACACCTTC.

This clone was detected only once. The DNA for the CDR3 is TGTGCCGCACTACCGGGACAGAAAGAGACCCAGTACTTC. This codes for CAALPGQKETQYF. V is TRBV6-5 and J is TRBJ2-5, with 7 bases that match TRBD1. V was clipped by 11 bases and J by 3 bases; unmatched bases: 9. The CDR3 is 13 amino acids. Germline V gene lookup returns CDR1 MNHEY and CDR2 SVGAGI.

V and J are TRBV6-5 and TRBJ1-2; unclear D gene. With 2 bases removed from V and 8 bases from J, the gap between germline ends came to 15 bases. Looked up from germline, CDR1 is MNHEY and CDR2 is SVGAGI. The CDR3 runs 14 residues. This chain's CDR3 is CASSYAPGLEGYTF. In DNA, the CDR3 is TGTGCCAGCAGTTACGCCCCCGGGTTGGAGGGCTACACCTTC.

The chain couples TRBV20-1 to TRBJ2-3, with D unclear. This CDR3 comprises 11 residues. Germline assignment: CDR1 DFQATT and CDR2 SNEGSKA (reference sequence). Between the trimmed V and J ends, which lost 3 bases and 9 bases, there was a span of 10 bases. CDR3 amino acids: CSARSTQTQYF. CDR3 nucleotides: TGCAGTGCTAGGAGCACGCAAACGCAGTATTTT.

A single count supports this clone. V is TRBV7-9 and J is TRBJ2-1, with 9 bases fitting TRBD2. Trimming cost V 8 bases and J 6 bases; bases outside gene matches: 8. Germline V lookup: CDR1 SEHNR, CDR2 FQNEAQ (reference sequence). The CDR3 is 14 amino acids. The CDR3 protein is CASFKLAGRNEQFF. The DNA for the CDR3 is TGTGCCAGCTTTAAGCTAGCGGGACGCAATGAGCAGTTCTTC.

This clone was recorded only once. The rearrangement uses TRBV6-6 and TRBJ1-2; a possible D gene is TRBD1 (5 bases). CDR1 MNHNY and CDR2 SVGAGI come from the germline V gene (reference sequence). The CDR3 runs 12 residues. With 8 bases removed from V and 4 bases from J, the gap between germline ends came to 11 bases. Here the CDR3 DNA reads TGTGCCAGCGGAGGGGTTGTCTATGGCTACACCTTC. This gives the protein CASGGVVYGYTF.

DNA for the CDR3: TGCGCCAGCAGCCAACTAAGTAGTGCAACTAATGAAAAACTGTTTTTT. This codes for CASSQLSSATNEKLFF. This sequence joins TRBV4-3 and TRBJ1-4, with D unresolved. Germline V gene data show CDR1 as LGHNA and CDR2 as YSLEER. The CDR3 extends over 16 amino acids. Trimming cost V 2 bases and J 0 bases, with 10 bases left between them.

V usage is TRBV9 and J usage is TRBJ1-2; 11 bases are shared with TRBD1. The CDR3 is made up of 17 amino acids. V lost 0 bases and J lost 3; bases outside the gene matches: 7. Germline V gene lookup returns CDR1 SGDLS and CDR2 YYNGEE. CDR3 amino acids: CASSVGVGDRGDYGYTF. In DNA, the CDR3 is TGTGCCAGCAGCGTAGGCGTTGGGGACAGGGGGGACTATGGCTACACCTTC.

The chain employs TRBV25-1 and TRBJ1-4, with 8 bases lining up with TRBD1. This CDR3 region has 14 residues. V shed 2 bases, J shed 7 bases, and the junction held 3 bases outside the gene matches. CDR1 is MGHDK and CDR2 is SYGVNS in the germline V gene. The CDR3 here is CASSEEGQVEKLFF. The CDR3 coding sequence is TGTGCCAGCAGTGAAGAGGGACAGGTTGAAAAACTGTTTTTT. The full variable domain, with the rest looked up from reference TRBV25-1 and TRBJ1-4, is EADIYQTPRYLVIGTGKKITLECSQTMGHDKMYWYQQDPGMELHLIHYSYGVNSTEKGDLSSESTVSRIRTEHFPLTLESARPSHTSQYLCASSEEGQVEKLFFGSGTQLSVL.